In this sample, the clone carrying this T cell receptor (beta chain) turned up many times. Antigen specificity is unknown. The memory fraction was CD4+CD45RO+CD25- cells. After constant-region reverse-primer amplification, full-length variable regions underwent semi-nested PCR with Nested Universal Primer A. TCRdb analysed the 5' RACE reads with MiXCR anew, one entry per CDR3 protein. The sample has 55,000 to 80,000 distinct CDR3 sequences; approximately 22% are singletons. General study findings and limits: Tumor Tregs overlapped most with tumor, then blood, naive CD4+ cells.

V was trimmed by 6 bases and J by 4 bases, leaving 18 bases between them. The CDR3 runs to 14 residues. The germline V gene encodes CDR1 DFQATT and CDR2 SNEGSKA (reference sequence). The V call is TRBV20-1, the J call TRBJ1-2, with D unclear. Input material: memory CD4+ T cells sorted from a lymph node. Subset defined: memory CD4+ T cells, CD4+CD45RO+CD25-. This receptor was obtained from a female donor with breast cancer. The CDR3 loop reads CSAQPPGRIYGYTF. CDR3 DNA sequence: TGCAGTGCCCAACCGCCCGGACGGATCTATGGCTACACCTTC.